Listed here are 29 T cell receptor beta chains from one sample, sequenced in a study of blood T cell repertoires in COVID-19. The table came from immunoSEQ multiplex PCR; TCRdb's copy has only in-frame clones and leaves some out. The sample comprises more than 90,000 clones, 82% of which are singletons, and roughly 7.9% rests with the top ten. Sequencing used peripheral blood. The receptors shown here come from a man between 65 and 85 years old with acute or convalescent COVID-19.

This chain joins TRBV3-1 (or the pseudogene TRBV3-2) and TRBJ2-1; 9 positions match TRBD2. The CDR3 is 16 residues long. Trimming removed 2 bases from V and 5 bases from J; junction bases left unmatched: 7. The germline V gene has CDR1 LGHDT and CDR2 YNNKEL (reference sequence). The CDR3 here is CASSQLMTSGNNEQFF. CDR3 DNA sequence: TGTGCCAGCAGCCAACTGATGACTAGCGGAAACAATGAGCAGTTCTTC.

This chain joins TRBV5-8 and TRBJ2-7; D perhaps matches TRBD1 (6 bases). V lost 0 bases to trimming and J lost 5 bases, with 9 bases between them. CDR3 length equals 13 residues. Germline CDR1 SGHTS, CDR2 YDEGEE. The CDR3 DNA sequence: TGTGCCAGCAGCTTGGAATCAGGGGACGAGCAGTACTTC. This encodes CASSLESGDEQYF.

The genes are TRBV3-1 (or the pseudogene TRBV3-2) and TRBJ2-7; 7 bases line up with TRBD1. The CDR3 sequence is 16 residues long. Per the germline V gene, CDR1 is LGHDT and CDR2 is YNNKEL (reference sequence). J was trimmed by 3 bases and V by 3 bases; bases with no gene match: 11. CDR3 sequence (DNA): TGTGCCAGCAGCCAGTTACCCGGGACAGCTTTCTACGAGCAGTACTTC. It translates to CASSQLPGTAFYEQYF.

The chain couples TRBV14 to TRBJ2-5; 10 bases are a match to TRBD1. The CDR3 is 15 residues long. CDR1 and CDR2 (germline): SGHDN, FVKESK. Germline trimming cut 4 bases from V and 3 bases from J; bases unmatched to any gene: 5. CDR3 nucleotide sequence: TGTGCCAGCAGCCTTGCCGGGACAGGGGAAGAGACCCAGTACTTC. It encodes CASSLAGTGEETQYF.

The genes are TRBV7-2 and TRBJ2-7; 8 nucleotides align to TRBD2. The CDR3 is made up of 14 amino acids. Per the germline V gene, CDR1 is SGHTA and CDR2 is FQGNSA. The trim removed 5 bases at V and 3 bases at J, leaving 6 bases unmatched. The DNA of the CDR3 is TGTGCCAGCAGCACTCAAGCGGGGGTCTACGAGCAGTACTTC. Translation: CASSTQAGVYEQYF.

The chain joins TRBV7-8 to TRBJ2-2, with TRBD2 matching 12 bases. Germline values: CDR1 SGHVS, CDR2 FQNEAQ. The CDR3 is made up of 16 amino acids. The J segment lost 6 bases and the V segment lost 5 bases, leaving 7 bases of the junction unmatched. The CDR3 sequence: CASSAPGTSGSGELFF. CDR3 DNA sequence: TGTGCCAGCAGCGCACCCGGGACTAGCGGGTCCGGGGAGCTGTTTTTT.

This clone showed up just once. This sequence joins TRBV5-1 and TRBJ2-6, with 10 bases aligning to TRBD2. Germline V gives CDR1 SGHRS, CDR2 YFSETQ. The trim removed 4 bases at V and 1 base at J, leaving 2 bases unmatched. The length of the CDR3 is 16 residues. The CDR3 region has the DNA TGCGCCAGCAGCCTAGCGGGGGAATCTGGGGCCAACGTCCTGACTTTC. Its protein is CASSLAGESGANVLTF.

The J gene is TRBJ2-1, the V gene TRBV11-3; the D is unclear. V dropped 0 bases and J dropped 0 bases, with 12 bases sitting between them. This CDR3 region has 17 residues. The germline V gene has CDR1 SGHNT and CDR2 YENEEA. The CDR3 loop is CASSLDPGRNSYNEQFF. CDR3 bases: TGTGCCAGCAGCTTAGATCCGGGTCGCAACTCCTACAATGAGCAGTTCTTC.

The chain carries TRBV6-5 and TRBJ1-4, with 7 bases lining up with TRBD1. Germline V gene sequence: CDR1 MNHEY, CDR2 SVGAGI. V gave up 5 bases and J gave up 3 bases; unmatched junction bases: 3. The CDR3 consists of 14 residues. This CDR3 reads CASSIGTANEKLFF. The CDR3 coding sequence is TGTGCCAGCAGTATTGGGACAGCTAATGAAAAACTGTTTTTT.

The rearrangement links TRBV5-6 to TRBJ2-3, with TRBD2 matching over 9 bases. The ends lost 0 bases at V and 4 bases at J; junction bases unmatched: 6. The CDR3 contains 16 residues. The germline V gene encodes CDR1 SGHDT and CDR2 YYEEEE. This chain's CDR3 is CASSLVAGVVADTQYF. For the CDR3, the DNA is TGTGCCAGCAGCTTGGTAGCGGGAGTTGTCGCAGATACGCAGTATTTT.

The chain links TRBV6-5 to TRBJ2-7; 9 bases are shared with TRBD2. Germline V lookup: CDR1 MNHEY, CDR2 SVGAGI. There are 15 residues in the CDR3. V dropped 2 bases and J dropped 2; count of bases not matched to a gene: 4. The CDR3 spells CASSYKASGAYEQYF. In DNA, the CDR3 is TGTGCCAGCAGTTACAAGGCTAGCGGGGCCTACGAGCAGTACTTC.

In its sample, this clone was seen a few times. The chain joins TRBV28 to TRBJ2-2, with a tentative D call TRBD1 (6 bases). This CDR3 is built from 14 residues. V was cut by 7 bases and J by 4 bases, with 13 bases left in between. The germline V gene encodes CDR1 MDHEN and CDR2 SYDVKM. The CDR3 loop is CASMRGSSTGELFF. CDR3 bases: TGTGCCAGCATGAGGGGGTCAAGCACCGGGGAGCTGTTTTTT.

The chain has TRBV28 and TRBJ1-2; D gene unclear. V was shortened by 2 bases and J by 5 bases, with 12 bases between the two germline ends. The CDR3 totals 14 residues. Per the germline V gene, CDR1 is MDHEN and CDR2 is SYDVKM. The CDR3 protein is CASSLHPRRYGYTF. The DNA for the CDR3 is TGTGCCAGCAGTTTACACCCCAGGCGATATGGCTACACCTTC.

V usage is TRBV5-4 and J usage is TRBJ2-3; TRBD2 matches at 9 bases. The junction had 7 bases not matched to a gene; V was cut back by 2 bases and J by 3 bases. The germline V gene encodes CDR1 SGHNT and CDR2 YYREEE (reference sequence). There are 16 residues in the CDR3. CDR3 bases: TGTGCCAGCAGCTTAGGGCGGGGGGGCCAGACAGATACGCAGTATTTT. As protein: CASSLGRGGQTDTQYF.

This clone was counted only a few times. The chain links TRBV12-3 or TRBV12-4 to TRBJ2-3; no firm D call. Trimming pared 6 bases from V and 8 bases from J, leaving 12 bases between. This CDR3 comprises 12 residues. CDR3 region: CASSSSVGTQYF. CDR3 sequence (DNA): TGTGCCAGCAGCAGCAGCGTGGGTACGCAGTATTTT.

The rearrangement uses TRBV7-7 and TRBJ1-5, with no clear D. Germline loops: CDR1 SSHAT, CDR2 FNYEAQ (reference sequence). Trimming cost V 5 bases and J 0 bases, with 26 bases left between them. CDR3 size: 20 residues. In nucleotides, the CDR3 is TGTGCCAGCAGCCCACTCGACCCCGCCCGGAGGGAATATAGCAATCAGCCCCAGCATTTT. Protein product: CASSPLDPARREYSNQPQHF.

The chain carries TRBV3-1 (or the pseudogene TRBV3-2) and TRBJ2-4; 11 bases align to TRBD2. This CDR3 is 20 amino acids long. Germline-derived CDR1 and CDR2 are LGHDT and YNNKEL (reference sequence). Trimming removed 1 base from V and 0 bases from J; junction bases left unmatched: 11. The CDR3 is CASSQVLGSGRALAKNIQYF. CDR3 nucleotide sequence: TGTGCCAGCAGCCAAGTTTTGGGTAGCGGGAGGGCCTTAGCCAAAAACATTCAGTACTTC.

V and J are TRBV9 and TRBJ1-2, with D perhaps matching TRBD1 (5 bases). Trimming left V 0 bases short and J 2 bases short, with 8 bases between. The CDR3 has 14 residues. Per the germline V gene, CDR1 is SGDLS and CDR2 is YYNGEE. The CDR3 region is CASSVDPGNYGYTF. CDR3 nucleotides: TGTGCCAGCAGCGTAGACCCAGGGAACTATGGCTACACCTTC.

This clone turned up a few times. J is TRBJ1-1 and V is TRBV14; D is ambiguous. Per the germline V gene, CDR1 is SGHDN and CDR2 is FVKESK. The CDR3 covers 14 residues. Trimming took off 1 base at V and 1 base at J, with 7 bases between the two ends. The CDR3 loop reads CASSQAGRNTEAFF. DNA of the CDR3: TGTGCCAGCAGCCAAGCTGGTAGGAACACTGAAGCTTTCTTT.

This chain connects TRBV3-1 (or the pseudogene TRBV3-2) to TRBJ1-5; TRBD1 might be the D (5 bases). The CDR3 spans 14 residues. The V end lost 3 bases, the J end lost 0 bases, and 6 bases lay between the germline ends. CDR1 is LGHDT and CDR2 is YNNKEL in the germline V gene (reference sequence). The CDR3 DNA reads TGTGCCAGCAGCCACAGGGATAGCAATCAGCCCCAGCATTTT. Protein sequence: CASSHRDSNQPQHF.

V is TRBV30 and J is TRBJ1-3; 8 bases fit TRBD1. CDR1 is GTSNPN, CDR2 SVGIG, per germline (reference sequence). V lost 5 bases, J lost 0 bases, and 3 bases stayed unmatched. The CDR3 totals 14 residues. DNA for the CDR3: TGTGCCTGGGGAACAGGGGGCTCTGGAAACACCATATATTTT. Amino acid sequence: CAWGTGGSGNTIYF.

The chain couples TRBV25-1 to TRBJ1-1; D gene uncertain. Deletions cut 8 bases from V and 1 base from J, with 8 bases between. CDR1 MGHDK and CDR2 SYGVNS come from the germline V gene. This CDR3 region has 12 residues. The CDR3 loop is CASERENTEAFF. CDR3 DNA: TGTGCCAGCGAACGGGAGAACACTGAAGCTTTCTTT.

The sample holds one count of this clone. DNA of the CDR3: TGTGCCACCAACCGACTACTGGAGACCCAGTACTTC. It yields the protein CATNRLLETQYF. The gene calls are TRBV13 and TRBJ2-5; weak D call: TRBD2 (5 bases). V shed 10 bases and J shed 5 bases, with 14 bases lying between them. The CDR3 totals 12 residues. In germline, CDR1 is PRHDT, CDR2 FYEKMQ (reference sequence).

CDR3 nucleotides: TGTGCCAGCAGCTTGGCCGCGGGGGGGCCTTTCGGGGAGCTGTTTTTT. This translates into CASSLAAGGPFGELFF. The chain is built from TRBV5-4 and TRBJ2-2; 9 nucleotides align to TRBD2. The CDR3 contains 16 residues. Germline loops: CDR1 SGHNT, CDR2 YYREEE (reference sequence). V trimming: 0 bases; J trimming: 7 bases; junction bases outside the gene matches: 7.

This chain uses TRBV19 with TRBJ2-7, with TRBD1 matching over 10 bases. The germline V gene encodes CDR1 LNHDA and CDR2 SQIVND (reference sequence). The CDR3 totals 16 residues. The trim removed 10 bases at V and 6 bases at J, leaving 18 bases unmatched. CDR3 bases: TGTGCCACCCTGCCCTCAGCCGGGACAGGGGTCGGCGAGCAGTACTTC. Encoded protein: CATLPSAGTGVGEQYF.

This chain joins TRBV20-1 and TRBJ2-1; possibly TRBD1 for D (6 bases). The CDR3 has 14 amino acids. Germline V gene data show CDR1 as DFQATT and CDR2 as SNEGSKA (reference sequence). V lost 3 bases and J lost 7, with 16 bases in between. This CDR3 reads CSASQGLRRNEQFF. The CDR3 nucleotides are TGCAGTGCTAGTCAGGGGTTGCGAAGGAATGAGCAGTTCTTC.

The chain employs TRBV4-1 and TRBJ1-3; possibly TRBD1 for D (6 bases). The CDR3 has 14 residues. Trimming left V 1 base short and J 2 bases short, with 6 bases between. In germline, CDR1 is MGHRA, CDR2 YSYEKL. The CDR3 DNA reads TGCGCCAGCAGCCAAGCAGGGGCTGGAAACACCATATATTTT. Translating it yields CASSQAGAGNTIYF.

V is TRBV5-4 and J is TRBJ2-5; 7 bases are shared with TRBD2. V was clipped by 1 base and J by 5 bases; unmatched bases: 11. Germline loops: CDR1 SGHNT, CDR2 YYREEE (reference sequence). This CDR3 region has 16 residues. The CDR3 nucleotides are TGTGCCAGCAGCTTGACCGGGCTAGCGGTTCGGGAGACCCAGTACTTC. Protein: CASSLTGLAVRETQYF.

The chain uses TRBV23-1 and TRBJ1-6, with no clear D. TRBV23-1 is an ORF; its function is uncertain. V was pared by 3 bases and J by 7 bases, with 7 bases between. There are 13 residues in the CDR3. The CDR3 protein is CASSHPKNSPLHF. The CDR3 nucleotides are TGCGCCAGCAGTCACCCCAAAAATTCACCCCTCCACTTT.